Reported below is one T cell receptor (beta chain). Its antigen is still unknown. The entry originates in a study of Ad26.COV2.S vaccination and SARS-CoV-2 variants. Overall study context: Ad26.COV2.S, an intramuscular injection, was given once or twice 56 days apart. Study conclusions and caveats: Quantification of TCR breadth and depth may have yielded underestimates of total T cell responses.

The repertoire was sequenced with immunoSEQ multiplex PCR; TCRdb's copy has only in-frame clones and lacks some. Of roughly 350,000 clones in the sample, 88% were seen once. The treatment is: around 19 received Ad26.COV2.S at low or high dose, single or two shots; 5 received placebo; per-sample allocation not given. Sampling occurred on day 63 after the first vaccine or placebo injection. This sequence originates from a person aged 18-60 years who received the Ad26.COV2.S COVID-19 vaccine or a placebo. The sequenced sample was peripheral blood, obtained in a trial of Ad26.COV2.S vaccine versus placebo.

In DNA, the CDR3 is TGCGCCAGCAGCCAAGAAAGACAGGTTAGGAATGGGCAGTACTTC. As protein: CASSQERQVRNGQYF. The chain employs TRBV4-3 and TRBJ2-7; perhaps TRBD1 as D (6 bases). The ends were cut back, 0 bases at V and 9 bases at J, with 18 bases in the middle. The CDR3 loop spans 15 amino acids. Germline values: CDR1 LGHNA, CDR2 YSLEER.